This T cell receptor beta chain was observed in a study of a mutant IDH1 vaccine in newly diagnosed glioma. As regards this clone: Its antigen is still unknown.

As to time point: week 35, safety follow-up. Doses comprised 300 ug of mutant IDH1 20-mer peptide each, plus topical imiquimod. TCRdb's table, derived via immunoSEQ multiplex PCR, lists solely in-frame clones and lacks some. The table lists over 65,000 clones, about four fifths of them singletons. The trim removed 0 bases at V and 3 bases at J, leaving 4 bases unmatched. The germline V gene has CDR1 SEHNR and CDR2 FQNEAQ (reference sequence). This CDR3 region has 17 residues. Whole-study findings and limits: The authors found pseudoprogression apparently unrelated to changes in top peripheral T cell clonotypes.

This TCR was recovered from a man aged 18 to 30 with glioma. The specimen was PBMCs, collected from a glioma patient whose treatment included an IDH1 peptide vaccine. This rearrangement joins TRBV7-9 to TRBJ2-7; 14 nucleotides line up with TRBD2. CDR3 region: CASSLATGTSGSYEQYF. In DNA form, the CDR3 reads TGTGCCAGCAGCTTAGCTACCGGGACTAGCGGGAGCTACGAGCAGTACTTC. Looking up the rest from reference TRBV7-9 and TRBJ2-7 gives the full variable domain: DTGVSQNPRHKITKRGQNVTFRCDPISEHNRLYWYRQTLGQGPEFLTYFQNEAQLEKSRLLSDRFSAERPKGSFSTLEIQRTEQGDSAMYLCASSLATGTSGSYEQYFGPGTRLTVT.